This TCR beta chain stems from a study of blood T cell repertoires in COVID-19. About the study: Collection of acute and convalescent COVID-19 samples took place in the United States, Italy and Spain.

In germline, CDR1 is SGHRS, CDR2 YFSETQ. V lost 3 bases and J lost 10; bases outside the gene matches: 12. The CDR3 runs to 16 residues. Data came from immunoSEQ multiplex PCR; TCRdb stores just in-frame clones and leaves some out. The sample records approximately 200,000 clones, about 88% being singletons. This clone was found a few times. This receptor was taken from a young woman who had recovered from COVID-19. Sequencing was performed on PBMCs or T cells enriched from blood (not recorded which). The genes are TRBV5-1 and TRBJ1-6, with 8 bases aligning to TRBD1. CDR3 protein: CASSSGTGQGGSPLHF. DNA of the CDR3: TGCGCCAGCAGCTCCGGGACAGGCCAAGGGGGGTCACCCCTCCACTTT.